These 10 T cell receptor beta chains originate from one sample sequenced in a study of cytomegalovirus exposure and HLA in healthy donors. Primers: 60 Vbeta forward and 13 Jbeta reverse. Measured with immunoSEQ multiplex PCR; TCRdb has only the in-frame clones, and not every one. The profile shows about 160,000 clones, more than 80% of them singletons. Sequencing was carried out using PBMCs. These receptors originate from a woman aged 45 to 65 in good health and CMV-seronegative.

The DNA for the CDR3 is TGTGCCAGCAGCCCGGGGACAGGGGTGAATGAAAAACTGTTTTTT. Protein product: CASSPGTGVNEKLFF. The chain carries TRBV7-9 and TRBJ1-4; 10 positions match TRBD1. Germline-derived CDR1 and CDR2 are SEHNR and FQNEAQ (reference sequence). This CDR3 comprises 15 residues. The V gene end was trimmed by 5 bases and the J gene end by 5 bases; junction bases not matched to a gene: 5.

The genes are TRBV4-1 and TRBJ1-2; D gene uncertain. Per the germline V gene, CDR1 is MGHRA and CDR2 is YSYEKL. Trimming removed 0 bases from V and 8 bases from J, with 10 bases in between. This CDR3 has 13 amino acids. The chain's CDR3 is CASSQDAQVGYTF. In DNA form, the CDR3 reads TGCGCCAGCAGCCAAGATGCGCAGGTGGGCTACACCTTC.

J is TRBJ2-7 and V is TRBV19; possible D gene TRBD2, 5 bases. CDR1 LNHDA and CDR2 SQIVND come from the germline V gene (reference sequence). The CDR3 loop spans 15 amino acids. V dropped 4 bases and J dropped 5 bases, with 18 bases sitting between them. The CDR3: CASSTRQAWRDEQYF. In DNA, the CDR3 is TGTGCCAGTAGTACTAGACAAGCCTGGCGGGACGAGCAGTACTTC.

The genes are TRBV7-2 and TRBJ1-1, with 8 bases that match TRBD1. Trimming took 5 bases from V and 0 from J; bases not matched to a gene: 5. The V gene's germline CDR1 is SGHTA and CDR2 FQGNSA. This CDR3 contains 15 residues. CDR3 nucleotides: TGTGCCAGCAGCCGGGACAGGAACTTGAACACTGAAGCTTTCTTT. As protein: CASSRDRNLNTEAFF.

The rearrangement joins TRBV6-1 to TRBJ1-2; 7 bases fit TRBD1. Germline V gives CDR1 MNHNS, CDR2 SASEGT. This CDR3 has 14 amino acids. The junction had 4 bases not matched to a gene; V was cut back by 2 bases and J by 4 bases. CDR3 amino acids: CASSENWDSYGYTF. The DNA for the CDR3 is TGTGCCAGCAGTGAAAACTGGGACAGCTATGGCTACACCTTC.

In DNA form, the CDR3 reads TGTGCTAGTGGTTTGGGAGGGGGCCACTACGAGCAGTACTTC. As protein: CASGLGGGHYEQYF. The rearrangement uses TRBV12-5 and TRBJ2-7; 7 bases are a match to TRBD1. This CDR3 is 14 amino acids long. J gave up 3 bases and V 1 base, and 3 bases lay outside the gene matches. CDR1 is LGHNT and CDR2 is FRNRAP in the germline V gene.

This chain connects TRBV28 to TRBJ1-6; 9 nucleotides agree with TRBD1. The V segment lost 1 base and the J segment 10 bases; nucleotides outside the gene matches: 5. The CDR3 totals 15 residues. From germline, CDR1 is MDHEN and CDR2 SYDVKM. For the CDR3, the DNA is TGTGCCAGCAGTTTATTGGACAGGGGCGACTCACCCCTCCACTTT. Translated, it gives CASSLLDRGDSPLHF.

V gene TRBV7-7 combines with J gene TRBJ2-7; TRBD1 matches 7 bases. The CDR3 contains 16 residues. Germline V gene sequence: CDR1 SSHAT, CDR2 FNYEAQ (reference sequence). The junction had 11 bases not matched to a gene; V was cut back by 3 bases and J by 3 bases. DNA of the CDR3: TGTGCCAGCAGCTTTGAATACAGGGGATGGGTCTACGAGCAGTACTTC. Translating gives CASSFEYRGWVYEQYF.

CDR3 loop: CASSVASGGGNTIYF. CDR3 DNA: TGTGCCAGCAGCGTAGCTTCCGGGGGGGGAAACACCATATATTTT. The chain links TRBV9 to TRBJ1-3, with D tentatively TRBD1 (5 bases). This CDR3 is built from 15 residues. The germline CDR1 and CDR2 sequences are SGDLS and YYNGEE. V was shortened by 0 bases and J by 4 bases, with 11 bases between the two germline ends.

The chain combines TRBV4-3 with TRBJ1-5; D unresolved. The V end lost 2 bases, the J end lost 4 bases, and 6 bases lay between the germline ends. The germline V gene has CDR1 LGHNA and CDR2 YSLEER. The CDR3 contains 13 residues. The CDR3 spells CASSQSRNQPQHF. CDR3 sequence (DNA): TGCGCCAGCAGCCAATCGCGGAATCAGCCCCAGCATTTT.